This section outlines one TCR beta chain sequence together with its context. This same CDR3 is encoded by further DNA sequences in the sample. Around 32,000 T cell genomes (approximately 300 ng DNA) went into each PBMC replicate. Original handling: Owing to the provision of junction-only sequences devoid of quality scores by immunoSEQ, filtering differed. Repertoires were generated with immunoSEQ multiplex PCR, while TCRdb's copy carries only in-frame clones and drops some. V and J calls plus clone size are reproduced from that table; the DNA served to infer D and trimming. Of about half a million clones listed, 79% are singletons. These data originate in a study of shared clonotypes between healthy human individuals. V lost 4 bases, J lost 1 base, and 8 bases lay in between. From germline, CDR1 is SGHRS and CDR2 YFSETQ. CDR3 length: 14 amino acids.

V and J are TRBV5-1 and TRBJ2-2; the D gene is possibly TRBD1 (5 bases). The source material was PBMCs. The TCR sequence derives from a woman in her forties in good health. Some clones in this sample may be carry-over from other donors' samples. The CDR3 DNA is TGCGCCAGCAGCCTTCAGGGGAACACCGGGGAGCTGTTTTTT. It codes for CASSLQGNTGELFF.